The 9 T cell receptor beta chains reported below all come from one sample, sequenced in a study of beta chain features in type 1 diabetes. Investigators reverse transcribed all isolated RNA, so they sequenced expressed TCRB transcripts. The table came from immunoSEQ multiplex PCR; TCRdb's copy has only in-frame clones and leaves some out. The sample lists 110,000 to 150,000 clones, over 8% seen once, with less than 0.85% in the top ten. The sample taken for sequencing was central memory CD4+ T cells from blood. These receptors came from a woman aged 35 to 49 in good health.

This chain connects TRBV4-2 to TRBJ2-1; TRBD2 matches at 9 bases. Looked up from germline, CDR1 is LGHNA and CDR2 is YNFKEQ. V lost 3 bases and J lost 4; bases outside the gene matches: 13. The CDR3 has 18 residues. This CDR3 reads CASSQYVTGTSSYNEQFF. CDR3 in DNA: TGTGCCAGCAGCCAGTACGTCACCGGGACTAGCAGTTACAATGAGCAGTTCTTC.

This clone was found a few times. In DNA, the CDR3 is TGTGCCAGCAGCCCTACGAGGGGGGGAGAGACCCAGTACTTC. This translates into CASSPTRGGETQYF. V and J are TRBV7-2 and TRBJ2-5; D possibly corresponds to TRBD2 (7 bases). Deletions cut 5 bases from V and 4 bases from J, with 14 bases between. CDR1 and CDR2 from the germline V gene are SGHTA and FQGNSA. This CDR3 comprises 14 residues.

This clone was seen many times. The gene calls are TRBV19 and TRBJ1-2, with 8 bases that match TRBD1. This CDR3 region has 13 residues. V shed 5 bases, J shed 7 bases, and the junction held 6 bases outside the gene matches. The V gene's germline CDR1 is LNHDA and CDR2 SQIVND (reference sequence). CDR3 coding DNA: TGTGCCAGTAGTCCGACAGGGGTTGGTGGCTACACCTTC. Translation gives CASSPTGVGGYTF.

This clone occurred a few times. The chain carries TRBV21-1 and TRBJ2-2; the table assigns TRBD1, which was not confirmed against the DNA. TRBV21-1 is flagged as a pseudogene. This CDR3 spans 16 amino acids. The CDR3 loop reads CASSKGAAGNTGELFF. For the CDR3, the DNA is TGTGCCAGCAGCAAAGGGGCCGCCGGGAACACCGGGGAGCTGTTTTTT.

In its sample, this clone was seen a few times. The chain has TRBV5-1 and TRBJ2-3; D perhaps matches TRBD2 (6 bases). This CDR3 contains 14 residues. Germline CDR1 is SGHRS and CDR2 is YFSETQ. V dropped 4 bases and J dropped 5 bases, with 14 bases sitting between them. The CDR3 nucleotides read TGCGCCAGCAGCAGAATTGGGACTGGAGATACGCAGTATTTT. This sequence encodes CASSRIGTGDTQYF.

This clone was counted only a few times. CDR3 in amino acids: CASSQAFEKLFF. Here the CDR3 DNA reads TGCGCCAGCAGCCAAGCCTTTGAAAAACTGTTTTTT. V gene TRBV4-1 combines with J gene TRBJ1-4; D is ambiguous. V lost 1 base and J lost 7, with 4 bases in between. The germline V gene has CDR1 MGHRA and CDR2 YSYEKL. This CDR3 has 12 amino acids.

This clone has only a few counts. The chain employs TRBV29-1 and TRBJ2-7; 15 nucleotides match TRBD2. CDR1 is SQVTM, CDR2 ANQGSEA, per germline. This CDR3 has 16 residues. Trimming took 7 bases from V and 2 from J; bases not matched to a gene: 9. The CDR3 nucleotides read TGCAGCGCTGCCGGGACTAGCGGGGGGTTTACCTACGAGCAGTACTTC. It translates to CSAAGTSGGFTYEQYF.

This clone turned up a few times. V is TRBV2 and J is TRBJ1-1; D remains unclear. This CDR3 is built from 17 residues. CDR1 and CDR2 from the germline V gene are SNHLY and FYNNEI. V shed 0 bases and J shed 2 bases, with 16 bases lying between them. CDR3 amino acids: CASSEALLKAQNTEAFF. In DNA form, the CDR3 reads TGTGCCAGCAGTGAAGCGCTTCTGAAAGCTCAAAACACTGAAGCTTTCTTT.

The CDR3 region is CASSPWTGDEKLFF. CDR3 coding DNA: TGCGCCAGCAGCCCTTGGACAGGGGATGAAAAACTGTTTTTT. This chain links TRBV5-1 with TRBJ1-4; TRBD1 matches at 9 bases. The trim removed 4 bases at V and 6 bases at J, leaving 4 bases unmatched. The CDR3 contains 14 residues. Per the germline V gene, CDR1 is SGHRS and CDR2 is YFSETQ. Full variable domain (missing parts from reference TRBV5-1 and TRBJ1-4): KAGVTQTPRYLIKTRGQQVTLSCSPISGHRSVSWYQQTPGQGLQFLFEYFSETQRNKGNFPGRFSGRQFSNSRSEMNVSTLELGDSALYLCASSPWTGDEKLFFGSGTQLSVL.